These 19 T cell receptor beta chains were sequenced from one sample in a study of blood T cell repertoires in COVID-19. Clones were sequenced by immunoSEQ multiplex PCR, and TCRdb holds only the in-frame ones, with some missing. The sample holds about 90,000 clones; 91% are singletons and the top ten take more than 1.5%. The sequencing input was peripheral blood. All receptors come from a human donor with active COVID-19. The donor label of this sample is uncertain.

The CDR3 bases are TGCGCCAGCAGCCAAGGTGGTACTTCCTACGAGCAGTACTTC. Translated, it gives CASSQGGTSYEQYF. V and J are TRBV4-1 and TRBJ2-7; D remains unclear. The CDR3 has 14 amino acids. V lost 1 base, J lost 1 base, and 8 bases lay in between. The germline V gene encodes CDR1 MGHRA and CDR2 YSYEKL.

The chain is built from TRBV2 and TRBJ2-7; D call uncertain. The CDR3 runs 14 residues. Trimming shortened V by 1 base and J by 7 bases, and 14 bases separated the two germline ends. CDR1 is SNHLY and CDR2 is FYNNEI in the germline V gene. The CDR3 protein is CASSEDFGSREQYF. Here the CDR3 DNA reads TGTGCCAGCAGTGAAGATTTTGGGTCGAGGGAGCAGTACTTC.

V usage is TRBV5-1 and J usage is TRBJ2-5; the D gene is possibly TRBD1 (6 bases). This CDR3 comprises 14 residues. Trimming left V 0 bases short and J 4 bases short, with 10 bases between. Germline CDR1 and CDR2: SGHRS and YFSETQ. This chain's CDR3 is CASSLDMTGETQYF. The DNA for the CDR3 is TGCGCCAGCAGCTTGGATATGACAGGAGAGACCCAGTACTTC.

The V call is TRBV2, the J call TRBJ2-7, with 7 bases that match TRBD1. V lost 8 bases and J lost 3; bases outside the gene matches: 4. CDR1 and CDR2 (germline): SNHLY, FYNNEI. The CDR3 is made up of 12 amino acids. This CDR3 reads CASSGTDYEQYF. In DNA, the CDR3 is TGTGCCAGCTCCGGGACAGACTACGAGCAGTACTTC.

The chain is built from TRBV9 and TRBJ2-3; maybe TRBD2 (6 bases). Trimming cost V 2 bases and J 4 bases, with 20 bases left between them. The CDR3 is 17 amino acids. Germline V gene lookup returns CDR1 SGDLS and CDR2 YYNGEE. Here the CDR3 reads CASSVGRTTSFPDTQYF. As DNA, the CDR3 is TGTGCCAGCAGCGTCGGCAGGACTACCTCTTTCCCAGATACGCAGTATTTT.

The CDR3 coding sequence is TGTGCCATCAGTGCGACAGGATCCTACGAGCAGTACTTC. It is translated as CAISATGSYEQYF. The genes are TRBV10-3 and TRBJ2-7; TRBD1 is a possible D gene (6 bases). The CDR3 runs to 13 residues. V dropped 4 bases and J dropped 1 base, with 8 bases sitting between them. Looked up from germline, CDR1 is ENHRY and CDR2 is SYGVKD.

CDR3 in amino acids: CASSPDSHTQYF. In DNA form, the CDR3 reads TGCGCCAGCAGCCCGGACTCCCATACGCAGTATTTT. J is TRBJ2-3 and V is TRBV5-1; possible D gene TRBD2, 5 bases. The CDR3 is 12 residues long. CDR1 and CDR2 from the germline V gene are SGHRS and YFSETQ. The V gene lost 4 bases and the J gene lost 7 bases, with 10 bases spanning the gap.

The chain has TRBV25-1 and TRBJ2-7; TRBD1 might be the D (6 bases). Germline loops: CDR1 MGHDK, CDR2 SYGVNS. The length of the CDR3 is 14 residues. Trimming pared 1 base from V and 2 bases from J, leaving 9 bases between. The CDR3, as DNA: TGTGCCAGCAGTGAATCCTGGACAGCCTACGAGCAGTACTTC. Translating it yields CASSESWTAYEQYF.

The genes are TRBV5-4 and TRBJ2-7; 7 bases align to TRBD1. This CDR3 is built from 16 residues. Germline CDR1 is SGHNT and CDR2 is YYREEE (reference sequence). V gave up 4 bases and J gave up 2 bases; unmatched junction bases: 12. In nucleotides, the CDR3 is TGTGCCAGCAGCCCCGACAGGGAAGCGTCAACCTACGAGCAGTACTTC. The encoded protein is CASSPDREASTYEQYF.

The chain employs TRBV5-1 and TRBJ1-2; D is ambiguous. Germline CDR1 reads SGHRS; CDR2 reads YFSETQ. V dropped 0 bases and J dropped 6 bases, with 6 bases sitting between them. The CDR3 has 12 amino acids. The CDR3 protein is CASSLAGDGYTF. The CDR3 region has the DNA TGCGCCAGCAGCTTGGCCGGAGATGGCTACACCTTC.

This clone turned up a few times. CDR3: CASSEEDRGWGWGNQPQHF. CDR3 DNA: TGTGCCAGCAGTGAAGAGGACAGGGGGTGGGGTTGGGGCAATCAGCCCCAGCATTTT. This chain uses TRBV2 with TRBJ1-5; 10 bases are shared with TRBD1. V dropped 1 base and J dropped 2; count of bases not matched to a gene: 11. CDR3 length: 19 residues. CDR1 and CDR2 from the germline V gene are SNHLY and FYNNEI.

DNA for the CDR3: TGCGCCAGCAGTGAGGGTCAGAACTATGGCTACACCTTC. Its protein product is CASSEGQNYGYTF. The chain uses TRBV10-1 and TRBJ1-2; D call uncertain. The CDR3 consists of 13 residues. The V end was cut by 2 bases, the J end by 2 bases, with 6 bases between. The germline gives CDR1 WNHNN, CDR2 SYGVQD (reference sequence).

This chain joins TRBV14 and TRBJ1-2; TRBD1 matches at 8 bases. Per germline, CDR1 SGHDN and CDR2 FVKESK. The CDR3 runs to 18 residues. V lost 4 bases and J lost 2; bases outside the gene matches: 15. The CDR3: CASSPSGQGLYINYGYTF. In DNA, the CDR3 is TGTGCCAGCAGCCCTAGCGGACAGGGCTTATACATCAACTATGGCTACACCTTC.

This clone was detected only once. The J gene is TRBJ1-1, the V gene TRBV7-9; D is undetermined. CDR1 SEHNR and CDR2 FQNEAQ come from the germline V gene (reference sequence). This CDR3 region has 15 residues. Trimming left V 5 bases short and J 0 bases short, with 13 bases between. CDR3 nucleotide sequence: TGTGCCAGCAGCCCGCCGAGAGGCATGAACACTGAAGCTTTCTTT. It translates to CASSPPRGMNTEAFF.

This clone occurred a few times. The gene calls are TRBV14 and TRBJ1-2, with 12 nucleotides matching TRBD1. CDR3 size: 15 residues. Germline-derived CDR1 and CDR2 are SGHDN and FVKESK. J lost 6 bases, V lost 1 base, and 3 bases had no gene match. The DNA of the CDR3 is TGTGCCAGCAGCCAAGCCGGGACAGGGGGCCATGGCTACACCTTC. It yields the protein CASSQAGTGGHGYTF.

V is TRBV11-2 and J is TRBJ2-7; 11 bases match TRBD1. The CDR3 sequence is 15 residues long. Trimming took 5 bases from V and 3 from J; bases not matched to a gene: 6. Germline V gene data show CDR1 as SGHAT and CDR2 as FQNNGV. CDR3 residues: CASSAGTGGLYEQYF. In DNA, the CDR3 is TGTGCCAGCAGCGCCGGGACAGGGGGTCTCTACGAGCAGTACTTC.

V usage is TRBV13 and J usage is TRBJ2-3, with TRBD2 identical over 11 bases. The CDR3 is 18 residues long. The trim removed 2 bases at V and 3 bases at J, leaving 10 bases unmatched. Looked up from germline, CDR1 is PRHDT and CDR2 is FYEKMQ (reference sequence). The CDR3 DNA is TGTGCCAGCAGCTTAATTAGCGGGGGGGCGTCTGTGACAGATACGCAGTATTTT. Translation: CASSLISGGASVTDTQYF.

The chain employs TRBV5-1 and TRBJ2-2, with 12 bases aligning to TRBD1. The V gene's germline CDR1 is SGHRS and CDR2 YFSETQ. This CDR3 is 16 amino acids long. With 3 bases clipped from V and 3 bases from J, the junction kept 3 bases outside the gene matches. The CDR3 protein is CASSSGQGADTGELFF. The CDR3 nucleotides are TGCGCCAGCAGCTCGGGACAGGGGGCGGACACCGGGGAGCTGTTTTTT. The full variable domain, rest sourced from reference TRBV5-1 and TRBJ2-2, is KAGVTQTPRYLIKTRGQQVTLSCSPISGHRSVSWYQQTPGQGLQFLFEYFSETQRNKGNFPGRFSGRQFSNSRSEMNVSTLELGDSALYLCASSSGQGADTGELFFGEGSRLTVL.

J is TRBJ1-1 and V is TRBV5-1; perhaps TRBD1 as D (6 bases). V was trimmed by 4 bases and J by 7 bases, leaving 20 bases between them. CDR1 is SGHRS and CDR2 is YFSETQ in the germline V gene. The CDR3 totals 15 residues. CDR3 region: CASSPWEGVGGEAFF. DNA for the CDR3: TGCGCCAGCAGCCCGTGGGAGGGGGTCGGGGGTGAAGCTTTCTTT.